The rows below give T cell receptor beta chains drawn from one sample of a study of shared clonotypes between healthy human individuals. Generated by immunoSEQ multiplex PCR, the TCRdb table keeps only in-frame clones and is missing some. The sample holds roughly 2 million clones, approximately 95% seen once. Sequencing was done on a sample of naive CD8+ T cells sorted from blood. All receptors come from a man aged 18 to 30 in good health. CDR3s include the opening cysteine and the closing phenylalanine or tryptophan. A D gene is named only where the DNA matches it firmly. Clone size appears in some rows only: once, few, many, or a class for an expanded clone.

v_gene	d_gene	abundance	len	j_gene	CDR3aa	CDR3nt
TRBV10-3	TRBD1	.	15	TRBJ1-1	CAISGDRGRDTEAFF	TGTGCCATCAGCGGGGACAGGGGGCGGGACACTGAAGCTTTCTTT
TRBV7-9	TRBD1	.	15	TRBJ2-2	CASSSPGQGPGELFF	TGTGCCAGCAGCTCACCGGGACAGGGACCCGGGGAGCTGTTTTTT
TRBV12-5	TRBD1	.	15	TRBJ2-7	CASGLVGDRAYEQYF	TGTGCTAGTGGTTTGGTTGGGGACAGGGCCTACGAGCAGTACTTC
TRBV4-3	TRBD2	.	16	TRBJ2-3	CASSQEASGSTDTQYF	TGCGCCAGCAGCCAAGAGGCTAGCGGGAGCACAGATACGCAGTATTTT
TRBV14	.	.	13	TRBJ2-5	CASSHVGEETQYF	TGTGCCAGCAGCCATGTGGGAGAAGAGACCCAGTACTTC
TRBV4-1	.	once	15	TRBJ2-2	CASSLGVANTGELFF	TGCGCCAGCAGCCTCGGGGTCGCGAACACCGGGGAGCTGTTTTTT
TRBV6-4	.	.	13	TRBJ2-7	CASSDSPASEQYF	TGTGCCAGCAGCGACAGCCCGGCCTCCGAGCAGTACTTC
TRBV2	TRBD1	.	15	TRBJ1-5	CASTGTGDANQPQHF	TGTGCCAGCACCGGGACAGGGGACGCGAATCAGCCCCAGCATTTT
TRBV7-6	.	.	15	TRBJ2-7	CASSLGGYSTYEQYF	TGTGCCAGCAGCTTAGGAGGCTATTCCACCTACGAGCAGTACTTC
TRBV28	TRBD1	.	14	TRBJ2-1	CASSFRPQGDEQFF	TGTGCCAGCAGTTTCCGACCACAGGGGGATGAGCAGTTCTTC
TRBV11-2	TRBD1	.	16	TRBJ1-5	CASSLDKGQRNQPQHF	TGTGCCAGCAGCTTAGATAAGGGACAGAGGAATCAGCCCCAGCATTTT
TRBV7-8	.	.	14	TRBJ1-5	CASSVGRGYQPQHF	TGTGCCAGCAGCGTGGGGCGAGGGTATCAGCCCCAGCATTTT
TRBV29-1	TRBD1	once	15	TRBJ2-7	CSVAVEGQPTYEQYF	TGCAGCGTTGCCGTAGAGGGACAGCCGACCTACGAGCAGTACTTC
TRBV6-1	TRBD2	once	16	TRBJ2-3	CASSAWTSGDTDTQYF	TGTGCCAGCAGTGCCTGGACTAGCGGGGACACAGATACGCAGTATTTT
TRBV9	TRBD1	.	14	TRBJ2-7	CASSDGQATYEQYF	TGTGCCAGCAGCGACGGACAGGCTACCTACGAGCAGTACTTC
TRBV27	.	.	14	TRBJ2-7	CASSLVGVTYEQYF	TGTGCCAGCAGTTTAGTCGGGGTTACATACGAGCAGTACTTC
TRBV19	.	.	13	TRBJ1-5	CASNPGEGQPQHF	TGTGCCAGTAACCCGGGGGAGGGTCAGCCCCAGCATTTT
TRBV27	.	.	13	TRBJ2-5	CASRDDNQETQYF	TGTGCCAGCCGGGACGACAACCAAGAGACCCAGTACTTC
TRBV4-1	TRBD1	.	15	TRBJ2-3	CASSQDAGGGDTQYF	TGCGCCAGCAGCCAAGATGCAGGGGGCGGTGATACGCAGTATTTT
TRBV30	.	.	13	TRBJ1-5	CAWSSWEDQPQHF	TGTGCCTGGAGTTCCTGGGAGGATCAGCCCCAGCATTTT
TRBV19	TRBD1	.	16	TRBJ2-1	CASSPRAGGIYNEQFF	TGTGCCAGTAGTCCAAGGGCAGGGGGCATCTACAATGAGCAGTTCTTC
TRBV9	TRBD2	.	16	TRBJ2-1	CASSGILAGGQNEQFF	TGTGCCAGCAGCGGAATACTAGCGGGAGGGCAGAATGAGCAGTTCTTC
TRBV6-5	.	.	14	TRBJ2-2	CASSLVPRIGELFF	TGTGCCAGCAGTTTAGTCCCCAGGATCGGGGAGCTGTTTTTT
TRBV5-6	.	.	14	TRBJ1-6	CASSFGRAGSPLHF	TGTGCCAGCAGCTTTGGGAGGGCAGGGTCACCCCTCCACTTT
TRBV19	TRBD2	.	15	TRBJ2-7	CASSIDPSGFYEQYF	TGTGCCAGTAGTATAGACCCTAGCGGCTTTTACGAGCAGTACTTC
TRBV19	TRBD1	.	14	TRBJ2-7	CASSIAGGGYEQYF	TGTGCCAGTAGTATAGCAGGGGGCGGCTACGAGCAGTACTTC
TRBV7-9	.	.	16	TRBJ2-1	CASSLKGHSSYNEQFF	TGTGCCAGCAGCTTAAAAGGTCATAGCTCCTACAATGAGCAGTTCTTC
TRBV6-5	.	.	11	TRBJ1-5	CAAGPPGLEHF	TGTGCCGCGGGACCGCCGGGGCTGGAGCATTTT
TRBV7-9	TRBD1	.	15	TRBJ1-2	CASSSPGQKIYGYTF	TGTGCCAGCAGCTCTCCGGGACAGAAAATCTATGGCTACACCTTC
TRBV6-1	.	once	15	TRBJ2-7	CASSVDRQFFYEQYF	TGTGCCAGCAGCGTCGACAGGCAATTTTTCTACGAGCAGTACTTC
TRBV7-9	.	.	13	TRBJ1-2	CASSPNVGAGYTF	TGTGCCAGCAGCCCAAATGTGGGGGCCGGCTACACCTTC
TRBV4-1	.	.	13	TRBJ2-3	CASSQGSPDTQYF	TGCGCCAGCAGCCAAGGATCCCCAGATACGCAGTATTTT
TRBV6-1	TRBD2	.	16	TRBJ2-7	CASSEASVAGRYEQYF	TGTGCCAGCAGTGAAGCGAGTGTAGCGGGGAGATACGAGCAGTACTTC
TRBV2	.	.	12	TRBJ1-1	CASTPAPAEAFF	TGTGCCAGCACACCCGCCCCCGCTGAAGCTTTCTTT
TRBV6-5	.	.	13	TRBJ1-6	CASSRDSFSPLHF	TGTGCCAGCAGCCGTGACTCATTCTCACCCCTCCACTTT
TRBV6-5	.	.	14	TRBJ2-7	CASSTARGSYEQYF	TGTGCCAGCAGCACCGCCCGGGGATCCTACGAGCAGTACTTC
TRBV28	.	.	14	TRBJ1-6	CASSELGDHSPLHF	TGTGCCAGCAGTGAGCTGGGGGACCATTCACCCCTCCACTTT
TRBV5-1	.	once	13	TRBJ2-7	CASSLGHSYEQYF	TGCGCCAGCAGCTTGGGGCACTCCTACGAGCAGTACTTC
TRBV27	.	once	18	TRBJ2-3	CASSPGRRRPLPSDTQYF	TGTGCCAGCTCGCCGGGGAGGAGGCGTCCCCTACCCTCAGATACGCAGTATTTT
TRBV30	.	.	12	TRBJ1-1	CAWSWGSTEAFF	TGTGCCTGGAGTTGGGGCAGCACTGAAGCTTTCTTT
TRBV11-2	.	.	15	TRBJ2-7	CASSLDLGVLYEQYF	TGTGCCAGCAGCTTAGATCTCGGAGTACTCTACGAGCAGTACTTC
TRBV19	.	.	13	TRBJ1-1	CASSIDREGEAFF	TGTGCCAGTAGTATAGATAGGGAGGGTGAAGCTTTCTTT
TRBV10-3	.	few	15	TRBJ1-1	CAISEVGQGITEAFF	TGTGCCATCAGTGAAGTCGGTCAGGGAATCACTGAAGCTTTCTTT
TRBV2	.	few	14	TRBJ2-7	CASSEEVALNEQYF	TGTGCCAGCAGTGAAGAGGTCGCCCTTAACGAGCAGTACTTC
TRBV5-6	TRBD1	.	13	TRBJ1-2	CASSQGTVYGYTF	TGTGCCAGCAGCCAAGGGACAGTCTATGGCTACACCTTC
TRBV13	.	once	15	TRBJ2-7	CASSFRLTETYEQYF	TGTGCCAGCAGCTTCCGATTGACAGAGACCTACGAGCAGTACTTC
TRBV6-6	.	.	11	TRBJ1-1	CASPGNTEAFF	TGTGCCAGCCCCGGTAACACTGAAGCTTTCTTT